The clone carrying this T cell receptor beta chain was observed at least ten times. The entry originates in a study of T cells in Graves' hyperthyroidism and ophthalmopathy. TCR beta CDR3 sequences were amplified from RNA transcripts. Researchers ran a first-round RT-PCR on the TCR CDR3 using the HTBI primer set. In TCRdb, the multiplex PCR reads were re-called with MiXCR into one record per CDR3 protein. The sample has 400,000 to 550,000 distinct CDR3 sequences, roughly 24% seen once. The source of this sequence is a woman younger than 45 with Graves' ophthalmopathy. Sequenced input: blood.

CDR3 DNA sequence: TGTGCCACCAGAGAGGCGAGGGGCAGCAATCAGCCCCAGCATTTT. This sequence encodes CATREARGSNQPQHF. This rearrangement joins TRBV24-1 to TRBJ1-5; TRBD1 is a possible D gene (5 bases). The V and J ends lost 7 bases and 1 base respectively, with 13 bases between them. The germline V gene has CDR1 KGHDR and CDR2 SFDVKD. The CDR3 has 15 amino acids.